The T cell receptor beta chain under discussion was sequenced for a study of tumor-infiltrating lymphocytes in primary liver carcinoma. For the study at large: Men and women, 30 to 69 years of age, made up the patients.

To note about this clonotype: Its antigen is unknown.

Blood RNA was derived from unsorted whole blood, and germline DNA was extracted too. With a constant-region primer, TCR beta cDNA was made from approximately 520 ng of total RNA. For TCR beta, libraries were produced by three nested multiplex PCR rounds using slightly modified ARM-PCR. Use of TRBV1-TRBV30 forward primers with a C-beta reverse primer characterized the first two PCR rounds, which lasted around 9 cycles each. Each CDR3 protein is one row after TCRdb ran MiXCR on the multiplex PCR reads. This repertoire shows some 190,000 distinct CDR3 sequences, about 60% found once; its top ten account for roughly 76%. The germline V and J ends were trimmed by 5 bases and 6 bases, with 11 bases remaining between them. The CDR3 runs to 13 residues. From germline, CDR1 is MGHRA and CDR2 YSYEKL. Findings of the study overall: Blood fell significantly below tumors in its top-250-clone fraction (p = 0.039). Samples were bulk unsorted, so CD4+ and CD8+ repertoires were not compared.

The rearrangement uses TRBV4-1 and TRBJ1-5; the D is unclear. The clonotype was recovered from a man aged 40-49 years with primary liver carcinoma and hepatitis B virus infection. The sequenced sample was peripheral blood. Here the CDR3 reads CASSFEPPQPQHF. The CDR3 DNA reads as TGCGCCAGCAGCTTCGAGCCCCCTCAGCCCCAGCATTTT.